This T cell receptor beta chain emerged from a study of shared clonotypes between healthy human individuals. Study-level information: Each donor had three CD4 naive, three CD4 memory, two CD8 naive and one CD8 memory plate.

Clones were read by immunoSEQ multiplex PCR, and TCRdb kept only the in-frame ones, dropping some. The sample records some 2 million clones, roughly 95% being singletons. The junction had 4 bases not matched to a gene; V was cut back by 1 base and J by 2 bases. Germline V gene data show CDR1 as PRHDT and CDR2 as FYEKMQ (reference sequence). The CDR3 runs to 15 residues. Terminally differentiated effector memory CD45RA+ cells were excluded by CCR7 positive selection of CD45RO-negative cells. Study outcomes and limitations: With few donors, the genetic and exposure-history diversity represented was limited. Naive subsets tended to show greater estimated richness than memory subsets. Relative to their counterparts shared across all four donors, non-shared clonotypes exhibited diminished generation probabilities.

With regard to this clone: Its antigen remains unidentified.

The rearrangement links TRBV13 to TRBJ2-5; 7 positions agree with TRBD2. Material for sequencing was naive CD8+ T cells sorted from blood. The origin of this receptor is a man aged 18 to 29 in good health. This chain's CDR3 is CASSLDGGGQETQYF. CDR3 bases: TGTGCCAGCAGCTTAGATGGGGGAGGGCAAGAGACCCAGTACTTC.